These 21 T cell receptor beta chains originate from one sample sequenced in a study of neoadjuvant nivolumab and ipilimumab in lung cancer (dated by TCRdb to 2019 to 2021). Per the publication, the time point label means: at surgical resection after neoadjuvant nivolumab +/- ipilimumab. The library was prepared using the immunoSEQ multiplex PCR assay. TCRdb limited this immuneACCESS table to in-frame rearrangements with V and J called. A share of clones is missing; checked studies link under half to unresolved V genes, and the rest is unexplained. In this sample the table shows about 29,000 clones, 83% of which occur a single time. The biggest ten clones account for around 5% of the sample. The sample consisted of tumor tissue, taken after neoadjuvant nivolumab, alone or with ipilimumab, at or shortly before surgery. The source is an adult with non-small cell lung cancer.

V is TRBV7-9 and J is TRBJ2-7; TRBD1 is a possible D gene (6 bases). Germline CDR1 and CDR2: SEHNR and FQNEAQ (reference sequence). CDR3 length equals 17 residues. V lost 0 bases and J lost 5, with 20 bases in between. In nucleotides, the CDR3 is TGTGCCAGCAGCTTAGCCCGTATTGGGGGATCAGGGGACGAGCAGTACTTC. Its translation is CASSLARIGGSGDEQYF.

J is TRBJ2-7 and V is TRBV7-2; 9 bases are a match to TRBD1. CDR3 length equals 15 residues. The V gene end was trimmed by 1 base and the J gene end by 2 bases; junction bases not matched to a gene: 3. Germline V gives CDR1 SGHTA, CDR2 FQGNSA. CDR3 amino acids: CASSLGGQGAYEQYF. In nucleotides, the CDR3 is TGTGCCAGCAGCTTAGGGGGACAGGGAGCCTACGAGCAGTACTTC.

This clone was recorded only once. This chain joins TRBV6-4 and TRBJ1-1, with 12 bases matching TRBD1. CDR3 length equals 15 residues. V shed 2 bases and J 4 bases; nucleotides not matched to a gene: 2. The germline V gene has CDR1 MRHNA and CDR2 SNTAGT. The CDR3 is CASSDPGQGATEAFF. The CDR3 DNA reads as TGTGCCAGCAGTGACCCGGGACAGGGGGCCACTGAAGCTTTCTTT.

The V call is TRBV6-1, the J call TRBJ2-5; 7 bases are shared with TRBD1. The CDR3 covers 14 residues. CDR1 and CDR2 from the germline V gene are MNHNS and SASEGT. With 0 bases clipped from V and 4 bases from J, the junction kept 2 bases outside the gene matches. In DNA, the CDR3 is TGTGCCAGCAGTGAAGCGCAGGGGGTAGAGACCCAGTACTTC. Protein: CASSEAQGVETQYF.

The genes are TRBV11-3 and TRBJ2-3, with 8 bases that match TRBD1. With 3 bases clipped from V and 6 bases from J, the junction kept 5 bases outside the gene matches. The CDR3 contains 14 residues. Germline CDR1 reads SGHNT; CDR2 reads YENEEA. The DNA for the CDR3 is TGTGCCAGCAGCTTGACAGGGGAGTGGGATACGCAGTATTTT. Protein: CASSLTGEWDTQYF.

The chain combines TRBV7-2 with TRBJ2-7; the D gene could be TRBD1 or TRBD2 (5 bases each). Trimming took 5 bases from V and 10 from J, leaving 18 bases between them. The CDR3 consists of 13 residues. Germline lookup yields CDR1 SGHTA and CDR2 FQGNSA. The CDR3 DNA sequence: TGTGCCAGCAGCACCTGGGCTGAGGGGTATCAGTACTTC. Protein: CASSTWAEGYQYF.

V is TRBV19 and J is TRBJ1-1, with TRBD1 matching 8 bases. Trimming removed 5 bases from V and 6 bases from J; junction bases left unmatched: 5. CDR1 and CDR2 from the germline V gene are LNHDA and SQIVND (reference sequence). This CDR3 region has 13 residues. CDR3 nucleotide sequence: TGTGCCAGTAGTTGGACAGGGAGCGCTGAAGCTTTCTTT. The encoded protein is CASSWTGSAEAFF.

The rearrangement joins TRBV29-1 to TRBJ1-2, with D possibly being TRBD1 (5 bases). CDR1 and CDR2 from the germline V gene are SQVTM and ANQGSEA. V gave up 2 bases and J gave up 6 bases, with 10 bases separating them. CDR3 length: 12 amino acids. The CDR3 loop reads CSVEPGDHGYTF. In DNA, the CDR3 is TGCAGCGTTGAACCGGGGGATCATGGCTACACCTTC. The whole variable domain, filled in from reference TRBV29-1 and TRBJ1-2, reads SAVISQKPSRDICQRGTSLTIQCQVDSQVTMMFWYRQQPGQSLTLIATANQGSEATYESGFVIDKFPISRPNLTFSTLTVSNMSPEDSSIYLCSVEPGDHGYTFGSGTRLTVV.

This rearrangement joins TRBV19 to TRBJ2-1; 8 positions match TRBD2. This CDR3 has 17 residues. The germline V gene has CDR1 LNHDA and CDR2 SQIVND (reference sequence). V lost 3 bases to trimming and J lost 5 bases; unmatched junction nucleotides: 12. The CDR3 DNA follows: TGTGCCAGTAGTATCTCTCCGGGACTAGTGATCCACAATGAGCAGTTCTTC. Encoded protein: CASSISPGLVIHNEQFF.

By share, this clone counts as medium-sized. The J gene is TRBJ1-1, the V gene TRBV7-8; D perhaps matches TRBD1 (6 bases). V was trimmed by 4 bases and J by 0 bases, leaving 12 bases between them. The germline V gene has CDR1 SGHVS and CDR2 FQNEAQ. The CDR3 has 15 residues. The CDR3, as DNA: TGTGCCAGCAGCTCGAGACAGGATTTGAACACTGAAGCTTTCTTT. Amino acid sequence: CASSSRQDLNTEAFF.

The rearrangement joins TRBV10-3 to TRBJ2-7; D ambiguous. Germline assignment: CDR1 ENHRY and CDR2 SYGVKD. The length of the CDR3 is 17 residues. Trimming shortened V by 0 bases and J by 6 bases, and 21 bases separated the two germline ends. The CDR3 loop reads CAISESYGWAASGEQYF. CDR3 nucleotides: TGTGCCATCAGTGAGTCCTACGGATGGGCCGCGTCTGGCGAGCAGTACTTC.

This chain uses TRBV10-1 with TRBJ2-7; TRBD1 matches at 9 bases. In germline, CDR1 is WNHNN, CDR2 SYGVQD (reference sequence). J was trimmed by 3 bases and V by 7 bases; bases with no gene match: 16. The CDR3 runs to 17 residues. CDR3 sequence reads: CASNQDRGPSSHYEQYF. CDR3 DNA: TGCGCCAGCAATCAGGACAGGGGCCCATCGTCCCACTACGAGCAGTACTTC.

The V and J genes are TRBV7-3 and TRBJ1-1; D unclear. Between the trimmed V and J ends, which lost 1 base and 1 base, there was a span of 10 bases. This CDR3 has 15 residues. The germline CDR1 and CDR2 sequences are SGHTA and FQGTGA. The CDR3 sequence is CASSLNPPPNTEAFF. The DNA for the CDR3 is TGTGCCAGCAGCTTAAACCCCCCGCCGAACACTGAAGCTTTCTTT. Full variable domain (outside the CDR3, taken from reference TRBV7-3 and TRBJ1-1): GAGVSQTPSNKVTEKGKYVELRCDPISGHTALYWYRQSLGQGPEFLIYFQGTGAADDSGLPNDRFFAVRPEGSVSTLKIQRTERGDSAVYLCASSLNPPPNTEAFFGQGTRLTVV.

The chain links TRBV7-2 to TRBJ2-7; D is unresolved. V was clipped by 0 bases and J by 4 bases, with 7 bases between them. Germline V gene sequence: CDR1 SGHTA, CDR2 FQGNSA. The CDR3 consists of 13 residues. The CDR3 is CASSLADKYEQYF. Written as DNA, the CDR3 is TGTGCCAGCAGCTTAGCTGATAAGTACGAGCAGTACTTC.

The chain combines TRBV11-2 with TRBJ1-1, with unresolved D. Trimming pared 1 base from V and 5 bases from J, leaving 8 bases between. The CDR3 loop spans 13 amino acids. Germline loops: CDR1 SGHAT, CDR2 FQNNGV. The DNA for the CDR3 is TGTGCCAGCAGCTTAGTCGCGTGGACTGAAGCTTTCTTT. Amino acid sequence: CASSLVAWTEAFF. Based on the CDR3 plus reference TRBV11-2 and TRBJ1-1, the full variable domain is EAGVAQSPRYKIIEKRQSVAFWCNPISGHATLYWYQQILGQGPKLLIQFQNNGVVDDSQLPKDRFSAERLKGVDSTLKIQPAKLEDSAVYLCASSLVAWTEAFFGQGTRLTVV.

The V gene is TRBV27, the J gene TRBJ2-5; 7 nucleotides match TRBD1. This CDR3 is built from 12 residues. The germline V gene encodes CDR1 MNHEY and CDR2 SMNVEV (reference sequence). In DNA, the CDR3 is TGTGCAAGCGGTCAGGGGGAAGAGACCCAGTACTTC. It codes for CASGQGEETQYF.

The gene calls are TRBV29-1 and TRBJ2-2; either TRBD1 or TRBD2 may supply D (7 bases each). CDR1 and CDR2 from the germline V gene are SQVTM and ANQGSEA. The CDR3 contains 13 residues. Trimming removed 7 bases at V and 6 bases at J, with 15 bases between. CDR3 in amino acids: CSGGGQWAGELFF. Here the CDR3 DNA reads TGCAGCGGGGGGGGACAGTGGGCCGGGGAGCTGTTTTTT.

This clone was observed a few times. The DNA of the CDR3 is TGTGCCAGCAGCTTGAAAGGGGTGAACACCGGGGAGCTGTTTTTT. Translating it yields CASSLKGVNTGELFF. The chain employs TRBV7-9 and TRBJ2-2; weak D call: TRBD1 (5 bases). With 3 bases removed from V and 1 base from J, the gap between germline ends came to 9 bases. This CDR3 is built from 15 residues. Germline loops: CDR1 SEHNR, CDR2 FQNEAQ (reference sequence).

The chain carries TRBV6-5 and TRBJ1-1; TRBD1 agrees at 7 bases. J was trimmed by 1 base and V by 5 bases; bases with no gene match: 4. The CDR3 is made up of 14 amino acids. The germline CDR1 and CDR2 sequences are MNHEY and SVGAGI. The CDR3 region has the DNA TGTGCCAGCAGTGCCCGGACAGGGAACACTGAAGCTTTCTTT. Its protein is CASSARTGNTEAFF.

This chain links TRBV5-1 with TRBJ2-3, with unresolved D. Trimming left V 2 bases short and J 2 bases short, with 21 bases between. The CDR3 loop spans 18 amino acids. CDR1 and CDR2 (germline): SGHRS, YFSETQ. As DNA, the CDR3 is TGCGCCAGCAGCTTTAATCCTTCAGACACCCGAGCCACAGATACGCAGTATTTT. Its translation: CASSFNPSDTRATDTQYF.

The chain links TRBV30 to TRBJ1-4; a weak D match, TRBD1 (6 bases). Trimming stripped 5 bases from V and 7 bases from J, with 11 bases between. Germline V gene sequence: CDR1 GTSNPN, CDR2 SVGIG (reference sequence). The CDR3 has 12 residues. The DNA of the CDR3 is TGTGCCTGGGACAGGCCTCTTGAAAAACTGTTTTTT. Its translation is CAWDRPLEKLFF.